Below are 30 T cell receptor beta chains sequenced from a single sample in a study of T cells after yellow fever vaccination. MiXCR was run by TCRdb on the 5' RACE reads, yielding one entry per CDR3 protein. Among under 150,000 distinct CDR3 sequences listed, 7.7% were seen once. The starting material was CD4+ T cells sorted from PBMCs, obtained 5 days after the yellow fever booster vaccination. These receptors all come from a man younger than 45 who received the YFV17D yellow fever vaccine.

At least ten counts were recorded for this clonotype. The genes are TRBV10-3 and TRBJ2-1, with 9 bases identical to TRBD1. With 4 bases clipped from V and 1 base from J, the junction kept 5 bases outside the gene matches. The CDR3 is 16 amino acids. The V gene's germline CDR1 is ENHRY and CDR2 SYGVKD. The CDR3 loop reads CAISGTGARSYNEQFF. The CDR3, as DNA: TGTGCCATCAGTGGGACAGGGGCTCGGTCCTACAATGAGCAGTTCTTC.

This clonotype occurred many times. This chain connects TRBV10-2 to TRBJ2-1, with TRBD1 matching 8 bases. This CDR3 spans 17 amino acids. With V trimmed by 4 bases and J by 4 bases, 12 bases remained unmatched. Germline lookup yields CDR1 WSHSY and CDR2 SAAADI. CDR3 amino acids: CASSGQTRDRQYNEQFF. The CDR3 bases are TGCGCCAGCAGTGGACAGACCCGGGACAGGCAATACAATGAGCAGTTCTTC.

This clonotype was picked up many times. The chain combines TRBV19 with TRBJ2-1; TRBD1 agrees at 8 bases. Germline V gives CDR1 LNHDA, CDR2 SQIVND (reference sequence). Trimming removed 7 bases from V and 7 bases from J; junction bases left unmatched: 9. The CDR3 covers 14 residues. CDR3 nucleotides: TGTGCCAGTAAGGGGGACAGGCTTAGGAATGAGCAGTTCTTC. Translated: CASKGDRLRNEQFF.

This clonotype came up many times. This rearrangement joins TRBV20-1 to TRBJ2-2; tentatively, D is TRBD1 (6 bases). V lost 5 bases and J lost 3, with 16 bases in between. In germline, CDR1 is DFQATT, CDR2 SNEGSKA (reference sequence). The CDR3 has 15 residues. CDR3 region: CSAESGTKYTGELFF. CDR3 DNA: TGCAGTGCTGAATCCGGGACAAAATACACCGGGGAGCTGTTTTTT.

Remarks on this clonotype: One end of the junction fails to match germline, which may point to a read error. CDR3: CAISLGRDEQYF. CDR3 in DNA: TGTGCCATCAGCTTAGGCAGGGACGAGCAGTACTTC. This chain uses TRBV7-9 with TRBJ2-7; a possible D gene is TRBD1 (5 bases). CDR1 is SEHNR and CDR2 is FQNEAQ in the germline V gene (reference sequence). The CDR3 runs to 12 residues.

This clonotype was observed at least ten times. The chain uses TRBV20-1 and TRBJ1-3; no clear D gene. CDR1 is DFQATT, CDR2 SNEGSKA, per germline (reference sequence). This CDR3 contains 14 residues. Trimming removed 6 bases at V and 1 base at J, with 13 bases between. CDR3 DNA sequence: TGCAGTGCCCCCGAGGCAGGTTCTGGAAACACCATATATTTT. This sequence encodes CSAPEAGSGNTIYF.

This clonotype was picked up many times. The chain has TRBV7-2 and TRBJ2-1; TRBD1 matches 10 bases. Germline lookup yields CDR1 SGHTA and CDR2 FQGNSA. With 2 bases clipped from V and 3 bases from J, the junction kept 4 bases outside the gene matches. This CDR3 has 16 amino acids. The CDR3 is CASSLFGTGVYNEQFF. CDR3 coding DNA: TGTGCCAGCAGCTTATTTGGGACAGGGGTCTACAATGAGCAGTTCTTC.

This clonotype was observed at least ten times. This chain joins TRBV2 and TRBJ2-1, with 7 bases matching TRBD2. CDR3 length: 14 residues. Germline CDR1 reads SNHLY; CDR2 reads FYNNEI. J gave up 5 bases and V 9 bases, and 10 bases lay outside the gene matches. CDR3 loop: CASYRAGSNNEQFF. The CDR3 coding sequence is TGTGCCAGTTACCGAGCGGGATCAAACAATGAGCAGTTCTTC.

This clonotype was counted ten times or more. This chain links TRBV7-2 with TRBJ2-3, with TRBD2 as a possible D gene (5 bases). Per the germline V gene, CDR1 is SGHTA and CDR2 is FQGNSA. This CDR3 contains 16 residues. The ends were cut back, 0 bases at V and 4 bases at J, with 14 bases in the middle. The CDR3 region is CASSLASTTTPDTQYF. The CDR3 DNA reads TGTGCCAGCAGCTTAGCGTCGACTACTACCCCAGATACGCAGTATTTT.

The rearrangement links TRBV18 to TRBJ2-1; 12 bases match TRBD2. V was clipped by 4 bases and J by 7 bases; unmatched bases: 5. The CDR3 spans 15 residues. From germline, CDR1 is KGHSH and CDR2 LQKENI. Here the CDR3 DNA reads TGTGCCAGCTCACTCCTAGCGGGAGGGGAAAATGAGCAGTTCTTC. Amino acids: CASSLLAGGENEQFF.

This clonotype was observed a few times. V is TRBV20-1 and J is TRBJ1-6, with D perhaps matching TRBD1 (6 bases). The germline V and J ends were trimmed by 6 bases and 4 bases, with 22 bases remaining between them. The CDR3 length is 17 residues. Germline values: CDR1 DFQATT, CDR2 SNEGSKA (reference sequence). CDR3 protein: CSAPRGGGSAYNSPLHF. The CDR3 DNA reads TGCAGTGCCCCAAGGGGGGGGGGTTCGGCTTATAATTCACCCCTCCACTTT.

The table lists this clonotype with many counts. The chain combines TRBV30 with TRBJ2-2; D is perhaps TRBD1 (6 bases). V lost 3 bases to trimming and J lost 4 bases, with 15 bases between them. Per germline, CDR1 GTSNPN and CDR2 SVGIG (reference sequence). The CDR3 loop spans 15 amino acids. Written as DNA, the CDR3 is TGTGCCTGGAGGGCACTAACAGGGCGCACCGGGGAGCTGTTTTTT. Translated: CAWRALTGRTGELFF.

This clonotype occurred many times. The V gene is TRBV20-1, the J gene TRBJ2-3; 8 nucleotides align to TRBD2. This CDR3 has 13 amino acids. V shed 6 bases and J 4 bases; nucleotides not matched to a gene: 6. Germline-derived CDR1 and CDR2 are DFQATT and SNEGSKA (reference sequence). In nucleotides, the CDR3 is TGCAGTGCGCCGCGGGGGGTGTCAGATACGCAGTATTTT. Its translation: CSAPRGVSDTQYF.

Many counts were recorded for this clonotype. V gene TRBV6-5 combines with J gene TRBJ2-7; TRBD1 matches 7 bases. In germline, CDR1 is MNHEY, CDR2 SVGAGI. Trimming cost V 2 bases and J 2 bases; bases outside gene matches: 6. The CDR3 length is 15 residues. CDR3 coding DNA: TGTGCCAGCAGTTACGTCGACAGGGTTCCCTACGAGCAGTACTTC. Translated, it gives CASSYVDRVPYEQYF.

This clonotype was detected ten times or more. V is TRBV6-5 and J is TRBJ2-1, with D tentatively TRBD2 (6 bases). The germline gives CDR1 MNHEY, CDR2 SVGAGI. This CDR3 contains 14 residues. Trimming removed 6 bases at V and 8 bases at J, with 17 bases between. CDR3 sequence (DNA): TGTGCCAGCAGACCGACTAGAACTGGATATGAGCAGTTCTTC. Residues: CASRPTRTGYEQFF.

This clonotype was observed many times. The V gene is TRBV6-5, the J gene TRBJ2-1; D ambiguous. Looked up from germline, CDR1 is MNHEY and CDR2 is SVGAGI. V gave up 4 bases and J gave up 1 base, with 5 bases separating them. This CDR3 has 13 residues. The chain's CDR3 is CASSSRSYNEQFF. The CDR3 DNA reads TGTGCCAGCAGTTCTCGTTCCTACAATGAGCAGTTCTTC.

This clonotype was counted a few times. The chain links TRBV19 to TRBJ2-7; D unclear. From germline, CDR1 is LNHDA and CDR2 SQIVND (reference sequence). The germline V and J ends were trimmed by 7 bases and 6 bases, with 10 bases remaining between them. The CDR3 runs to 11 residues. The CDR3 DNA reads as TGTGCCAGTATCCCTTCTGGCGAGCAGTACTTC. It is translated as CASIPSGEQYF. Full variable domain (remainder filled in from reference TRBV19 and TRBJ2-7): DGGITQSPKYLFRKEGQNVTLSCEQNLNHDAMYWYRQDPGQGLRLIYYSQIVNDFQKGDIAEGYSVSREKKESFPLTVTSAQKNPTAFYLCASIPSGEQYFGPGTRLTVT.

The chain uses TRBV12-3 or TRBV12-4 and TRBJ1-4; a possible D gene is TRBD1 (5 bases). Trimming removed 7 bases from V and 7 bases from J, with 16 bases in between. This CDR3 has 14 residues. The CDR3 bases are TGTGCCAGCACCCTGGACCTCGGGGGTGAAAAACTGTTTTTT. It specifies CASTLDLGGEKLFF.

This clonotype occurred a few times. The chain carries TRBV30 and TRBJ2-7, with 12 positions matching TRBD2. This CDR3 is built from 17 residues. V gave up 1 base and J gave up 5 bases; unmatched junction bases: 12. Germline V gene data show CDR1 as GTSNPN and CDR2 as SVGIG (reference sequence). The DNA of the CDR3 is TGTGCCTGGAGTGCACGTACACGGGGACTAGCGGGTGACGAGCAGTACTTC. Translation gives CAWSARTRGLAGDEQYF.

This clonotype occurred many times. J is TRBJ2-5 and V is TRBV12-3 or TRBV12-4, with D possibly being TRBD1 (5 bases). The V and J ends lost 2 bases and 5 bases respectively, with 12 bases between them. CDR3 length: 14 residues. The CDR3 loop is CASSLRGRYETQYF. CDR3 coding DNA: TGTGCCAGCAGTTTAAGGGGAAGGTACGAGACCCAGTACTTC.

This clonotype was seen repeatedly, ten times or more. The chain recombines TRBV20-1 with TRBJ2-5, with TRBD2 matching 8 bases. Germline CDR1 reads DFQATT; CDR2 reads SNEGSKA (reference sequence). The V and J ends lost 7 bases and 4 bases, in that order; junction bases with no gene match: 8. This CDR3 is 13 amino acids long. CDR3 sequence (DNA): TGCAGTGTGTGGAGCGGGAGAGGAGAGACCCAGTACTTC. Encoded protein: CSVWSGRGETQYF.

In the case of this clonotype: The CDR3 does not end in the conserved phenylalanine or tryptophan, so this is likely a read error. The CDR3 sequence: CASSLAGADTQYI. CDR3 coding DNA: TGTGCCAGCAGCTTAGCCGGAGCGGATACGCAGTATATT. The rearrangement uses TRBV11-1 and TRBJ2-3; D gene unclear. The germline V and J ends were trimmed by 0 bases and 6 bases, with 7 bases remaining between them. Per germline, CDR1 SGHAT and CDR2 FQDESV (reference sequence). CDR3 size: 13 residues.

This clonotype was seen repeatedly, ten times or more. V is TRBV5-1 and J is TRBJ2-7; D unresolved. Germline V gene data show CDR1 as SGHRS and CDR2 as YFSETQ. V dropped 0 bases and J dropped 6 bases, with 7 bases sitting between them. The CDR3 length is 12 residues. The CDR3: CASSLDRREQYF. The CDR3 DNA follows: TGCGCCAGCAGCTTGGATCGTCGCGAGCAGTACTTC.

This clonotype was detected ten times or more. The V call is TRBV9, the J call TRBJ2-5; 7 bases match TRBD1. Germline loops: CDR1 SGDLS, CDR2 YYNGEE. This CDR3 comprises 14 residues. The ends lost 2 bases at V and 5 bases at J; junction bases unmatched: 6. CDR3 sequence reads: CASSVGTVRETQYF. The CDR3 nucleotides read TGTGCCAGCAGCGTCGGGACAGTGAGGGAGACCCAGTACTTC.

This clonotype has at least ten counts. The V gene is TRBV12-3 or TRBV12-4, the J gene TRBJ2-5; D may be TRBD1 (5 bases). The CDR3 length is 16 residues. V was trimmed by 3 bases and J by 3 bases, leaving 17 bases between them. CDR3 sequence (DNA): TGTGCCAGCAGTTTTTCGTTAGGGGTTGGAGAAGAGACCCAGTACTTC. Translated: CASSFSLGVGEETQYF.

There are many counts of this clonotype. This chain joins TRBV7-2 and TRBJ1-1; TRBD1 might be the D (5 bases). The CDR3 length is 14 residues. V lost 6 bases and J lost 4, with 15 bases in between. The germline gives CDR1 SGHTA, CDR2 FQGNSA. CDR3: CASSYHQGPTEAFF. The CDR3 nucleotides are TGTGCCAGCAGTTACCACCAGGGTCCCACTGAAGCTTTCTTT.

In this sample, this clonotype turned up many times. The gene calls are TRBV20-1 and TRBJ1-2, with a weak D call TRBD1 (6 bases). Germline-derived CDR1 and CDR2 are DFQATT and SNEGSKA (reference sequence). The ends were cut back, 2 bases at V and 4 bases at J, with 14 bases in the middle. The CDR3 covers 14 residues. The CDR3 spells CSARPFRDTYGYTF. CDR3 in DNA: TGCAGTGCTAGACCGTTCCGGGACACCTATGGCTACACCTTC.

The sample holds many counts of this clonotype. The chain employs TRBV29-1 and TRBJ2-7; perhaps TRBD2 as D (5 bases). V was clipped by 7 bases and J by 7 bases, with 14 bases between them. This CDR3 comprises 11 residues. Germline loops: CDR1 SQVTM, CDR2 ANQGSEA. The CDR3 DNA sequence: TGCAGCGCCCAACTAGTGATGGAGCAGTACTTC. Encoded protein: CSAQLVMEQYF.

This clonotype was observed at least ten times. The V and J genes are TRBV20-1 and TRBJ2-3; 9 bases are shared with TRBD2. CDR1 is DFQATT and CDR2 is SNEGSKA in the germline V gene (reference sequence). V was clipped by 3 bases and J by 2 bases; unmatched bases: 6. The CDR3 consists of 15 residues. The CDR3 loop is CSASSGSVVTDTQYF. CDR3 DNA sequence: TGCAGTGCTAGTAGCGGGAGCGTCGTCACAGATACGCAGTATTTT.

The table lists this clonotype with many counts. The V and J genes are TRBV10-3 and TRBJ2-2, with 7 bases identical to TRBD2. The CDR3 sequence is 19 residues long. V dropped 7 bases and J dropped 0; count of bases not matched to a gene: 17. From germline, CDR1 is ENHRY and CDR2 SYGVKD. The CDR3 nucleotides read TGTGCCATCAAATCAGCCCCCAGCCAGCGGGGATCGAACACCGGGGAGCTGTTTTTT. Translating it yields CAIKSAPSQRGSNTGELFF.